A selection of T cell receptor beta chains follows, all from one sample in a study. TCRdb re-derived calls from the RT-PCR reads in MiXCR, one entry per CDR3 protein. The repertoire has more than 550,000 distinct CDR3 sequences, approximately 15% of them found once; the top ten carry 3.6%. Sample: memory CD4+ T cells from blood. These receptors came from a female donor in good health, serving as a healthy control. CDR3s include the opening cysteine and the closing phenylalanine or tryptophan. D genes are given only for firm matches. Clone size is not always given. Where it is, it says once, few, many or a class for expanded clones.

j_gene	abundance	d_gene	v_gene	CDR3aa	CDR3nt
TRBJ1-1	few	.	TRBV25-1	CASSRGGGEAFF	TGTGCCAGCAGTCGGGGCGGCGGTGAAGCTTTCTTT
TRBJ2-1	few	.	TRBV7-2	CASSLAQLKGEQFF	TGTGCCAGCAGCTTAGCGCAGCTGAAGGGTGAGCAGTTCTTC
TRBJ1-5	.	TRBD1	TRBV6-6	CASSYTDRGNQPQHF	TGTGCCAGCAGTTACACGGACAGGGGCAATCAGCCCCAGCATTTT
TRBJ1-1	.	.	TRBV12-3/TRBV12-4	CASSKRGGHTEAFF	TGTGCCAGCAGTAAGAGGGGTGGGCACACTGAAGCTTTCTTT
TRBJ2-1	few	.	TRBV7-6	CASSRERGGEQFF	TGTGCCAGCAGCAGAGAGAGGGGGGGTGAGCAGTTCTTC
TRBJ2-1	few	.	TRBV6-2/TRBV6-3	CASWSLSSYNEQFF	TGTGCCAGCTGGTCCTTAAGCTCCTACAATGAGCAGTTCTTC
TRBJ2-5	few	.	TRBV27	CASTPRWRGEKETQYF	TGTGCCAGCACCCCCCGATGGAGGGGGGAAAAAGAGACCCAGTACTTC
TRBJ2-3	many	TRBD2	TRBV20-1	CSARASGSTDTQYF	TGCAGTGCGCGAGCTAGCGGGAGCACAGATACGCAGTATTTT
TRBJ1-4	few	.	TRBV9	CASSARVTNEKLFF	TGTGCCAGCAGCGCCAGGGTTACTAATGAAAAACTGTTTTTT
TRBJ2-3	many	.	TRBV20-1	CSAREISGTDTQYF	TGCAGTGCTAGAGAAATTAGCGGCACAGATACGCAGTATTTT
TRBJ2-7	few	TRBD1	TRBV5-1	CASSTQGQGPSYEQYF	TGCGCCAGCAGCACACAAGGACAGGGCCCCTCCTACGAGCAGTACTTC
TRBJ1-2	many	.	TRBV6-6	CASTRVARLADYGYTF	TGTGCCAGCACGAGGGTGGCACGTCTCGCAGACTATGGCTACACCTTC
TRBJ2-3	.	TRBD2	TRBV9	CASSQSAGSFVGTQYF	TGTGCCAGCAGCCAATCAGCGGGATCATTCGTGGGAACGCAGTATTTT
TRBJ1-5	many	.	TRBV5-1	CASSIDGQLNQPQHF	TGCGCCAGCAGCATCGATGGACAATTGAATCAGCCCCAGCATTTT
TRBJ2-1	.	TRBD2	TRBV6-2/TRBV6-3	CASSYGTSNSNEQFF	TGTGCCAGCAGTTACGGGACTAGCAATTCGAATGAGCAGTTCTTC
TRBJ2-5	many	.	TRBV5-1	CASSLVGQQETQYF	TGCGCCAGCAGCTTGGTTGGACAGCAAGAGACCCAGTACTTC
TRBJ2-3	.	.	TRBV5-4	CASSFPRRGGGTDTQYF	TGTGCCAGCAGCTTTCCGCGCCGTGGCGGGGGCACAGATACGCAGTATTTT
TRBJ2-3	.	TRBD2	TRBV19	CAAGRAMTDTQYF	TGTGCCGCTGGGAGGGCCATGACAGATACGCAGTATTTT
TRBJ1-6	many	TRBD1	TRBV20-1	CSAGRTGESPLHF	TGCAGTGCAGGGCGGACAGGGGAATCACCCCTCCACTTT
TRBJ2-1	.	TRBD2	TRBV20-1	CSARDSGGRNEQFF	TGCAGTGCTAGAGATAGCGGGGGCAGAAATGAGCAGTTCTTC
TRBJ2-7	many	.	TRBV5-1	CASSLGGESNEQYF	TGCGCCAGCAGCTTGGGCGGCGAGAGTAACGAGCAGTACTTC
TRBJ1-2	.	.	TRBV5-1	CASSFGGGDDGYTF	TGCGCCAGCAGCTTCGGTGGAGGGGACGATGGCTACACCTTC
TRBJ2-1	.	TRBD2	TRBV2	CASRPLAGGPSYNEQFF	TGTGCCAGCAGGCCTCTAGCGGGAGGGCCTTCCTACAATGAGCAGTTCTTC
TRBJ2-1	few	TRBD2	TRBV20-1	CSATDPRTSGSNEQFF	TGCAGTGCTACCGATCCTAGGACTAGCGGGAGCAATGAGCAGTTCTTC
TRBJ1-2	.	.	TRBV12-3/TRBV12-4	CASRSDGTQGYGYTF	TGTGCCAGCAGATCCGACGGGACGCAGGGTTATGGCTACACCTTC
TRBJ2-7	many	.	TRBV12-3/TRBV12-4	CASSSVLAAEQYF	TGTGCCAGCAGTTCCGTCCTGGCGGCCGAGCAGTACTTC
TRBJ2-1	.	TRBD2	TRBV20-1	CSAGGLAGGGNEQFF	TGCAGTGCTGGCGGACTAGCGGGGGGAGGAAATGAGCAGTTCTTC
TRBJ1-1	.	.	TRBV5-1	CASSEFTGNTEAFF	TGCGCCAGCAGCGAATTCACAGGGAACACTGAAGCTTTCTTT
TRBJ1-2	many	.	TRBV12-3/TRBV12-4	CASSLAGTADTF	TGTGCCAGCAGTTTAGCAGGGACCGCTGACACCTTC
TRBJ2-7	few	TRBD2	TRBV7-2	CASSLYRTSSYEQYF	TGTGCCAGCAGCTTATATAGGACTAGCAGCTACGAGCAGTACTTC
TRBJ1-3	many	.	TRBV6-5	CASSYSGGGSGNTIYF	TGTGCCAGCAGTTACTCTGGGGGAGGTAGTGGAAACACCATATATTTT
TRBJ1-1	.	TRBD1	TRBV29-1	CSATGTGAHSNTEAFF	TGCAGCGCAACAGGGACAGGCGCTCATTCGAACACTGAAGCTTTCTTT
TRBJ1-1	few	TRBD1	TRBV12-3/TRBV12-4	CASSLYDRDAFF	TGTGCCAGCAGTTTGTACGACAGGGATGCTTTCTTT
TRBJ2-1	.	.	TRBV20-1	CSARKWKQFF	TGCAGTGCTAGAAAGTGGAAGCAGTTCTTC
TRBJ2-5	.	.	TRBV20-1	CSAFGAQTQETQYF	TGCAGTGCTTTCGGGGCCCAGACACAAGAGACCCAGTACTTC
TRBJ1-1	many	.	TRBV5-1	CASSNQPNTEAFF	TGCGCCAGCAGTAATCAGCCTAACACTGAAGCTTTCTTT
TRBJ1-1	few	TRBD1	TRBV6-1	CATKGDRGDTEAFF	TGTGCCACCAAGGGGGACAGGGGGGACACTGAAGCTTTCTTT
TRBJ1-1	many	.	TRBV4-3	CASSPEGRADTEAFF	TGCGCCAGCAGCCCCGAGGGGCGGGCGGACACTGAAGCTTTCTTT
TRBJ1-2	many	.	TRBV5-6	CASSLHQGYYGYTF	TGTGCCAGCAGCTTGCATCAGGGGTACTATGGCTACACCTTC
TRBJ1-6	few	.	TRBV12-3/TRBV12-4	CASSYDGYSPLHF	TGTGCCAGCAGTTATGATGGTTATTCACCCCTCCACTTT
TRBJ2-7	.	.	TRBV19	CASSSGGGEHYEQYF	TGTGCCAGTAGTTCAGGGGGGGGCGAACACTACGAGCAGTACTTC
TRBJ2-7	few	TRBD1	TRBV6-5	CASSYRWPQRDRGDEQYF	TGTGCCAGCAGTTACCGGTGGCCTCAAAGGGACAGGGGGGACGAGCAGTACTTC
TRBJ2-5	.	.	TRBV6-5	CASSYLGRQETQYF	TGTGCCAGCAGTTACTTGGGCAGACAAGAGACCCAGTACTTC
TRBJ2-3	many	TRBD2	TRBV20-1	CSARDEPHAGESTDTQYF	TGCAGTGCTAGAGATGAACCTCACGCGGGAGAAAGCACAGATACGCAGTATTTT
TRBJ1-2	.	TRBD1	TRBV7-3	CASSSDQGVSGYTF	TGTGCCAGCAGCTCCGATCAGGGGGTGTCCGGCTACACCTTC